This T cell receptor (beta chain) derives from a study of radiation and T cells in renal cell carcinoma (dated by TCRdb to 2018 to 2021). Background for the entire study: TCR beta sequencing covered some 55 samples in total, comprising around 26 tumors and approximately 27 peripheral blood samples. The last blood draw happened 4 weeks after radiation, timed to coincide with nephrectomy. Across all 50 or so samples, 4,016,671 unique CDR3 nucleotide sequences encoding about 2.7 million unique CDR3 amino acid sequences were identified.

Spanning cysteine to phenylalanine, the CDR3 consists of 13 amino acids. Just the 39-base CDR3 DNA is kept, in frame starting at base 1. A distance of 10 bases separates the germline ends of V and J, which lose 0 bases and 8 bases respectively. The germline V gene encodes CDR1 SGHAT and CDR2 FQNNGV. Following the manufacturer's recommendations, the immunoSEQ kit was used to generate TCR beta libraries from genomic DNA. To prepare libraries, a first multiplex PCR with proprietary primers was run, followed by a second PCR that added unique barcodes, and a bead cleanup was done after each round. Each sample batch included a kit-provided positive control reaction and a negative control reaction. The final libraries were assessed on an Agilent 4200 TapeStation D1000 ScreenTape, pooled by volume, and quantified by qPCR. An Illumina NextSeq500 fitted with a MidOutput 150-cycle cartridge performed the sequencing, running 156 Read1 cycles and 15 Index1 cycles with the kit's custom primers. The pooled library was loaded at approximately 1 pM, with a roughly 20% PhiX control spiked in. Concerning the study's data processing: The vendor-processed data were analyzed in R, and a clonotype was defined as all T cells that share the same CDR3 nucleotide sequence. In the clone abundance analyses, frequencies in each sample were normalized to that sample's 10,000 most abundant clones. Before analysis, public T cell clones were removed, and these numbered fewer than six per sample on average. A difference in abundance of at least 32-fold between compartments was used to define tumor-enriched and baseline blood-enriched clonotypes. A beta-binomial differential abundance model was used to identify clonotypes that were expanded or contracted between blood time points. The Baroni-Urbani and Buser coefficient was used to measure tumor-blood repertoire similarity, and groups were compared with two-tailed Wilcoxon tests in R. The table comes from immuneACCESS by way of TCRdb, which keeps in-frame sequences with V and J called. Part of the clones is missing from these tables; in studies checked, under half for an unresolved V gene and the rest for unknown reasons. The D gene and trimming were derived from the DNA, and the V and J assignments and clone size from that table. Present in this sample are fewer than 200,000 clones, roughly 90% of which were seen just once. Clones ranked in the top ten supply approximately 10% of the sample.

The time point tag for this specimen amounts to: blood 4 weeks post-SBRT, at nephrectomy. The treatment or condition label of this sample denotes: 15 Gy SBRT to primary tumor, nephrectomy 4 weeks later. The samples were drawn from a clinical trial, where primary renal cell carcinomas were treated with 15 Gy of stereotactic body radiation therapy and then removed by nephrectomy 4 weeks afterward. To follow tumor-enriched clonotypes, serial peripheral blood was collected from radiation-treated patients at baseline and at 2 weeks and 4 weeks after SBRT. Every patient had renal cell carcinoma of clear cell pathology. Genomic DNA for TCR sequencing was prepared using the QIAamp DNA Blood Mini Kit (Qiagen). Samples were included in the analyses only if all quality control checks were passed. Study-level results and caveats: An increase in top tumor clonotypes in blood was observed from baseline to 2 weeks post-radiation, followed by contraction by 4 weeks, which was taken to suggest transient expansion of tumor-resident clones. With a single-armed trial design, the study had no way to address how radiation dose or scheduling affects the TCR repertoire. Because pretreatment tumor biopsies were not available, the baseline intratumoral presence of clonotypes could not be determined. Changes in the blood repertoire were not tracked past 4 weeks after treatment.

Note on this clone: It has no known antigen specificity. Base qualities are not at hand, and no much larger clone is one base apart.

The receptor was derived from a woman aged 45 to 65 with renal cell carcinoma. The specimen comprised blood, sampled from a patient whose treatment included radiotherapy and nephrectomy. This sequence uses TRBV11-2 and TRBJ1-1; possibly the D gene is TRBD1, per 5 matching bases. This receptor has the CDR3 CASSLERDREAFF. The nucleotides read TGTGCCAGCAGCTTAGAACGGGACCGAGAAGCTTTCTTT.